This T cell receptor (beta chain) came from a study of CD8+CD57+ T cells in acquired aplastic anemia. Study-level information: An average of around 3.5 ug of DNA was obtained from sorted CD4+ and CD8+ cells. Broader study findings: The number of CD8+ CDR3 sequences shared by patients and controls was twenty-nine.

Turning to this clonotype: Its antigen is still unknown.

Patients chosen for sequencing had shown CD8+CD57+ cell expansion by flow cytometry. Trimming removed 1 base from V and 1 base from J, with 11 bases in between. Germline lookup yields CDR1 SEHNR and CDR2 FQNEAQ (reference sequence). The CDR3 length is 16 residues. It was genomic DNA that served as the template for profiling TCR beta VDJ and CDR3. TCRdb reanalysed the reads using MiXCR and keeps one entry per CDR3 protein. Among around 200,000 distinct CDR3 sequences listed, approximately 65% were seen once. The origin of this receptor is a human donor with aplastic anemia. Sequencing was carried out using sorted CD4+, CD8+, or CD8+CD57+ T cells (not recorded which) from PBMCs. J is TRBJ2-1 and V is TRBV7-9; D tentatively reads TRBD1 or TRBD2 (6 bases each). This CDR3 reads CASSLGGAGSYNEQFF. CDR3 nucleotides: TGTGCCAGCAGCTTAGGGGGGGCGGGTTCCTACAATGAGCAGTTCTTC. The full variable domain, its missing parts supplied by reference TRBV7-9 and TRBJ2-1, is DTGVSQNPRHKITKRGQNVTFRCDPISEHNRLYWYRQTLGQGPEFLTYFQNEAQLEKSRLLSDRFSAERPKGSFSTLEIQRTEQGDSAMYLCASSLGGAGSYNEQFFGPGTRLTVL.